This TCR beta chain was recorded in a study of blood T cell repertoires in COVID-19. Across the study: From the United States, Italy and Spain came samples of acute and convalescent COVID-19.

Trimming shortened V by 2 bases and J by 2 bases, and 15 bases separated the two germline ends. The CDR3 is 16 amino acids. The germline gives CDR1 SGHTA, CDR2 FQGNSA. Method: immunoSEQ multiplex PCR; TCRdb's copy keeps in-frame clones and lacks some. The table shows about 330,000 clones, with 85% to 90% occurring only once. The source is a woman in her forties or fifties with active or convalescent COVID-19. The specimen was peripheral blood. This chain connects TRBV7-2 to TRBJ1-2, with D unresolved. The CDR3 region has the DNA TGTGCCAGCAGCTTACGTGGCTCCCAGATCAACTATGGCTACACCTTC. It is translated as CASSLRGSQINYGYTF.